A single TCR beta chain is shown here with its context. Its antigen is as yet unknown. This specimen comes from a study of cytomegalovirus exposure and HLA in healthy donors. The study, taken as a whole, reports: Reported results showed that the classifier diagnosed cytomegalovirus status with high specificity and sensitivity. The authors enumerated 150 to 200 TCR beta chains as linked to cytomegalovirus.

Germline V CDR1 and CDR2: LNHDA, SQIVND (reference sequence). Trimming left V 0 bases short and J 2 bases short, with 14 bases between. The CDR3 spans 16 residues. Vbeta (60) and Jbeta (13) primers were used in the PCR. Assay used: immunoSEQ multiplex PCR; TCRdb lists only in-frame clones, some missing. The sample records some 120,000 clones, about 80% being singletons. Material for sequencing was PBMCs. The TCR sequence derives from a man aged 25-45 years in good health and CMV-seronegative. The chain employs TRBV19 and TRBJ2-7; D is unresolved. CDR3 sequence (DNA): TGTGCCAGTAGTATAGACTTGGGCAGGCAGACCTACGAGCAGTACTTC. This gives the protein CASSIDLGRQTYEQYF.